This T cell receptor beta chain was identified during a study of T cell responses to AZD1222 COVID-19 vaccine. Study results and limitations: Clonal diversity was possibly underestimated, and white British individuals and females predominated among donors. Sampling captured repertoires only after the peak T cell response.

The CDR3 is made up of 14 amino acids. Trimming took 7 bases from V and 3 from J, leaving 11 bases between them. Germline values: CDR1 KGHDR, CDR2 SFDVKD. Clones were read by immunoSEQ multiplex PCR, and TCRdb kept only the in-frame ones, dropping some. The sample lists over 150,000 clones, 85% to 95% seen once, with about 10% in the top ten. To note about this clone: Its antigen is still unknown.

The sample was peripheral blood, taken on day 0 of AZD1222 vaccination. The chain recombines TRBV24-1 with TRBJ2-2, with D maybe TRBD1 (5 bases). This clonotype was sampled from an adult in good health. The CDR3: CATRETGDTGELFF. The CDR3 nucleotides read TGTGCCACCAGGGAAACAGGTGACACCGGGGAGCTGTTTTTT.